Below are 26 T cell receptor beta chains sequenced from a single sample in a study of CD8 T cells in ankylosing spondylitis. Overall study findings and caveats: A TCR beta motif of fewer than ten highly homologous variants seemed to mark ankylosing spondylitis blood.

TCRdb redid the calling of the 5' RACE reads with MiXCR, one entry per CDR3 protein. The sample includes around 390,000 distinct CDR3 sequences, around 24% seen only once; the top ten take roughly 16%. For these TCRs, the target antigens are not known. The sequencing input was blood, either unsorted or a sorted T cell fraction (not recorded which). The receptors were sampled from a male donor with ankylosing spondylitis.

This clonotype was seen a handful of times. This rearrangement joins TRBV7-3 to TRBJ2-1, with D perhaps TRBD2 (6 bases). V lost 6 bases and J 5 bases, leaving 14 bases between the germline ends. The CDR3 totals 14 residues. Per the germline V gene, CDR1 is SGHTA and CDR2 is FQGTGA. DNA for the CDR3: TGTGCCAGCAGTCGTAGCGGAGCGAACAATGAGCAGTTCTTC. Translated, it gives CASSRSGANNEQFF.

A few counts support this clonotype. This sequence joins TRBV12-3 or TRBV12-4 and TRBJ2-7, with 12 bases lining up with TRBD2. The junction had 13 bases not matched to a gene; V was cut back by 6 bases and J by 4 bases. The CDR3 has 17 amino acids. The CDR3 DNA reads as TGTGCCAGCAGCCAAGGGGCAGCAGGACTAGCGGGATACGAGCAGTACTTC. This codes for CASSQGAAGLAGYEQYF.

This clonotype was counted at least ten times. The chain links TRBV4-2 to TRBJ2-5; perhaps TRBD2 as D (5 bases). Trimming cost V 0 bases and J 4 bases, with 12 bases left between them. The CDR3 length is 15 residues. From germline, CDR1 is LGHNA and CDR2 YNFKEQ. Here the CDR3 DNA reads TGTGCCAGCAGCCAAGATCCGGGGTTTGCAGAGACCCAGTACTTC. Its translation: CASSQDPGFAETQYF.

This clonotype turned up a few times. The J gene is TRBJ1-2, the V gene TRBV29-1, with D unclear. The CDR3 covers 12 residues. The ends were cut back, 3 bases at V and 2 bases at J, with 7 bases in the middle. CDR1 and CDR2 (germline): SQVTM, ANQGSEA. CDR3 sequence reads: CSVESQNYGYTF. The CDR3 DNA is TGCAGCGTTGAGAGTCAGAACTATGGCTACACCTTC.

The rearrangement joins TRBV29-1 to TRBJ2-1; D not certain. This CDR3 has 12 residues. Trimming removed 3 bases at V and 4 bases at J, with 7 bases between. From germline, CDR1 is SQVTM and CDR2 ANQGSEA. The CDR3 here is CSVDMGYNEQFF. In nucleotides, the CDR3 is TGCAGCGTTGACATGGGGTACAATGAGCAGTTCTTC.

The chain is built from TRBV5-1 and TRBJ1-1; D possibly corresponds to TRBD1 (5 bases). From germline, CDR1 is SGHRS and CDR2 YFSETQ. The CDR3 has 14 amino acids. The V and J ends lost 2 bases and 1 base respectively, with 9 bases between them. The CDR3 nucleotides are TGCGCCAGCAGCTTTGACAGCTCGAACACTGAAGCTTTCTTT. This gives the protein CASSFDSSNTEAFF.

The chain uses TRBV5-8 and TRBJ1-5; possible D gene TRBD1, 6 bases. The CDR3 has 13 amino acids. V shed 0 bases and J shed 7 bases, with 8 bases lying between them. The V gene's germline CDR1 is SGHTS and CDR2 YDEGEE. The CDR3 is CASSLAGVQPQHF. In DNA form, the CDR3 reads TGTGCCAGCAGCTTGGCAGGGGTGCAGCCCCAGCATTTT.

CDR3 DNA sequence: TGTGCCAGCAGTTTTCCGCGGGAGAGGAACAATGAGCAGTTCTTC. Translated, it gives CASSFPRERNNEQFF. The chain combines TRBV27 with TRBJ2-1; 7 bases match TRBD2. The CDR3 runs 15 residues. Germline lookup yields CDR1 MNHEY and CDR2 SMNVEV (reference sequence). The junction had 7 bases not matched to a gene; V was cut back by 3 bases and J by 5 bases.

The genes are TRBV2 and TRBJ2-5, with a weak D call TRBD1 (5 bases). Germline values: CDR1 SNHLY, CDR2 FYNNEI. The V gene lost 3 bases and the J gene lost 5 bases, with 10 bases spanning the gap. CDR3 size: 13 residues. As DNA, the CDR3 is TGTGCCAGCAGTGAGGACAATAAGGAGACCCAGTACTTC. Encoded protein: CASSEDNKETQYF.

This clonotype showed up many times. V usage is TRBV20-1 and J usage is TRBJ1-5, with D perhaps TRBD1 (6 bases). The ends were cut back, 5 bases at V and 3 bases at J, with 11 bases in the middle. Germline CDR1 is DFQATT and CDR2 is SNEGSKA (reference sequence). This CDR3 is 13 amino acids long. The DNA of the CDR3 is TGCAGTGCTGGAGGGACACTCAATCAGCCCCAGCATTTT. It is translated as CSAGGTLNQPQHF.

The chain is built from TRBV18 and TRBJ1-1; D is undetermined. CDR1 and CDR2 from the germline V gene are KGHSH and LQKENI. The CDR3 runs 12 residues. Trimming took off 1 base at V and 3 bases at J, with 3 bases between the two ends. The CDR3 nucleotides are TGTGCCAGCTCACCACAGGACACTGAAGCTTTCTTT. The encoded protein is CASSPQDTEAFF.

This clonotype was seen more than once but under ten times. The V and J genes are TRBV25-1 and TRBJ2-1; D is unresolved. Deletions cut 2 bases from V and 8 bases from J, with 7 bases between. This CDR3 has 12 amino acids. The V gene's germline CDR1 is MGHDK and CDR2 SYGVNS. In DNA, the CDR3 is TGTGCCAGCAGTGAAGTCTGGGATGAGCAGTTCTTC. It encodes CASSEVWDEQFF. The full variable domain, in which reference TRBV25-1 and TRBJ2-1 provide the parts outside the CDR3, is EADIYQTPRYLVIGTGKKITLECSQTMGHDKMYWYQQDPGMELHLIHYSYGVNSTEKGDLSSESTVSRIRTEHFPLTLESARPSHTSQYLCASSEVWDEQFFGPGTRLTVL.

The gene calls are TRBV3-1 and TRBJ1-4; D uncertain. CDR1 and CDR2 from the germline V gene are LGHDT and YNNKEL (reference sequence). V was pared by 1 base and J by 3 bases, with 9 bases between. There are 15 residues in the CDR3. In DNA form, the CDR3 reads TGTGCCAGCAGCCAAGTAGTGTTTCCTAATGAAAAACTGTTTTTT. Amino acid sequence: CASSQVVFPNEKLFF.

DNA of the CDR3: TGTGCCAGCAGCTTAGGACCAAGGCAAGGGCAGTTCTTC. Translating it yields CASSLGPRQGQFF. The chain couples TRBV7-3 to TRBJ2-1; D gene unclear. The CDR3 has 13 residues. Between the trimmed V and J ends, which lost 2 bases and 12 bases, there was a span of 14 bases. From germline, CDR1 is SGHTA and CDR2 FQGTGA. Variable domain in full (rest from reference TRBV7-3 and TRBJ2-1): GAGVSQTPSNKVTEKGKYVELRCDPISGHTALYWYRQSLGQGPEFLIYFQGTGAADDSGLPNDRFFAVRPEGSVSTLKIQRTERGDSAVYLCASSLGPRQGQFFGPGTRLTVL.

The chain is built from TRBV12-3 or TRBV12-4 and TRBJ1-5; unclear D gene. Trimming removed 7 bases from V and 11 bases from J, with 15 bases in between. There are 12 residues in the CDR3. Here the CDR3 DNA reads TGTGCCAGCACTATTAGCGGCTGGGCCCAGCATTTT. Amino acids: CASTISGWAQHF.

The CDR3, as DNA: TGTGCCTGGAGGGGGTCAGATTATAATTCACCCCTCCACTTT. Translation gives CAWRGSDYNSPLHF. This chain joins TRBV30 and TRBJ1-6; D not certain. This CDR3 spans 14 amino acids. V was pared by 3 bases and J by 4 bases, with 10 bases between. Per germline, CDR1 GTSNPN and CDR2 SVGIG (reference sequence).

J is TRBJ2-1 and V is TRBV20-1; 9 bases line up with TRBD2. Germline-derived CDR1 and CDR2 are DFQATT and SNEGSKA (reference sequence). This CDR3 is built from 16 residues. The trim removed 6 bases at V and 5 bases at J, leaving 14 bases unmatched. The CDR3 DNA follows: TGCAGTGCCCTACGAAGCGGGAGGCTATCTAACAATGAGCAGTTCTTC. As protein: CSALRSGRLSNNEQFF.

The rearrangement joins TRBV12-3 or TRBV12-4 to TRBJ2-4; no firm D call. V was shortened by 3 bases and J by 0 bases, with 9 bases between the two germline ends. CDR3 size: 15 residues. CDR3 in DNA: TGTGCCAGCAGTTTGAGAGCGATAGCCAAAAACATTCAGTACTTC. Translating gives CASSLRAIAKNIQYF.

This clonotype has just a few counts. This chain joins TRBV12-3 or TRBV12-4 and TRBJ2-1; D might be TRBD2 (6 bases). The CDR3 consists of 15 residues. Trimming cost V 2 bases and J 3 bases, with 11 bases left between them. CDR3 region: CASSLSGDVYNEQFF. Here the CDR3 DNA reads TGTGCCAGCAGTTTATCGGGAGACGTCTACAATGAGCAGTTCTTC.

J is TRBJ2-5 and V is TRBV27; D may be TRBD1 (6 bases). Trimming stripped 4 bases from V and 5 bases from J, with 11 bases between. Germline V CDR1 and CDR2: MNHEY, SMNVEV (reference sequence). This CDR3 contains 13 residues. The CDR3: CASSWGRGETQYF. CDR3 coding DNA: TGTGCCAGCAGTTGGGGCAGGGGCGAGACCCAGTACTTC.

The V call is TRBV3-1, the J call TRBJ2-7; 9 bases are a match to TRBD1. CDR3 length equals 14 residues. The germline V gene has CDR1 LGHDT and CDR2 YNNKEL (reference sequence). Trimming removed 5 bases from V and 5 bases from J; junction bases left unmatched: 7. The CDR3 nucleotides are TGTGCCAGCAGCAGACGGACAGGGGAAAACGAGCAGTACTTC. Protein sequence: CASSRRTGENEQYF.

The chain has TRBV27 and TRBJ2-2, with D possibly being TRBD2 (5 bases). V lost 0 bases, J lost 4 bases, and 18 bases lay in between. This CDR3 contains 18 residues. Germline V CDR1 and CDR2: MNHEY, SMNVEV (reference sequence). CDR3 DNA sequence: TGTGCCAGCAGTTTATCGTATATGGCTAGCCCCGGCACCGGGGAGCTGTTTTTT. Translated, it gives CASSLSYMASPGTGELFF.

Only a few counts were recorded for this clonotype. The V call is TRBV20-1, the J call TRBJ2-1; 10 positions agree with TRBD2. From germline, CDR1 is DFQATT and CDR2 SNEGSKA (reference sequence). The CDR3 is 14 amino acids. The V and J ends lost 6 bases and 7 bases, in that order; junction bases with no gene match: 9. CDR3 loop: CSAANPSGRNEQFF. In DNA, the CDR3 is TGCAGTGCCGCAAATCCTAGCGGGAGAAATGAGCAGTTCTTC.

J is TRBJ2-7 and V is TRBV20-1, with 11 positions matching TRBD2. The germline V gene has CDR1 DFQATT and CDR2 SNEGSKA (reference sequence). Trimming took 5 bases from V and 6 from J; bases not matched to a gene: 9. The CDR3 has 14 residues. As DNA, the CDR3 is TGCAGTGCTCACGTAGCGGGAGGGTTTGCCGAGCAGTACTTC. This gives the protein CSAHVAGGFAEQYF.

This chain connects TRBV29-1 to TRBJ1-2, with D possibly being TRBD1 (6 bases). Germline values: CDR1 SQVTM, CDR2 ANQGSEA. V dropped 3 bases and J dropped 8 bases, with 19 bases sitting between them. The CDR3 sequence is 14 residues long. For the CDR3, the DNA is TGCAGCGTTGAGACGGGGGGGCGTCCCGGCGGCTACACCTTC. Amino acid sequence: CSVETGGRPGGYTF.

The V and J genes are TRBV20-1 and TRBJ2-1; 8 nucleotides line up with TRBD1. Germline values: CDR1 DFQATT, CDR2 SNEGSKA (reference sequence). The length of the CDR3 is 14 residues. V trimming: 3 bases; J trimming: 3 bases; junction bases outside the gene matches: 4. The CDR3 sequence is CSASDRGIYNEQFF. As DNA, the CDR3 is TGCAGTGCTAGCGACAGGGGAATCTACAATGAGCAGTTCTTC.